Listed below are T cell receptor beta chains from one sample, sequenced in a study of cytomegalovirus exposure and HLA in healthy donors. The data were produced by immunoSEQ multiplex PCR, yet TCRdb's version contains in-frame clones alone and is incomplete. The data hold about 140,000 clones, with roughly 70% observed a single time. Sequenced input: PBMCs. These receptors were obtained from a man aged 55-75 years in good health and CMV-seronegative. Both conserved end residues are part of each CDR3. The order of the fields is J gene, V gene, D gene, clone size, CDR3 DNA, CDR3 protein. The D gene is left open where the match is weak. Only some rows state a clone size, as once, few, many or a class for expanded clones.

TRBJ2-1,TRBV9,NA,NA,TGTGCCAGCAGCGTAGACGGGTACAATGAGCAGTTCTTC,CASSVDGYNEQFF
TRBJ2-5,TRBV19,TRBD1,once,TGTGCCAGTAGTCGGATAGGGGGCCGGTACCAAGAGACCCAGTACTTC,CASSRIGGRYQETQYF
TRBJ2-6,TRBV7-3,TRBD1,few,TGTGCCAGCAGCTCAGTCGGACAGGGTGGCAACGTCCTGACTTTC,CASSSVGQGGNVLTF
TRBJ2-1,TRBV27,NA,NA,TGTGCCAGCAGTTTATGGGGTAGCGGAGTAGACGGAAACAATGAGCAGTTCTTC,CASSLWGSGVDGNNEQFF
TRBJ1-3,TRBV7-6,NA,NA,TGTGCCAGCAGCTTAGATGGGGGGTCGGGAAACACCATATATTTT,CASSLDGGSGNTIYF
TRBJ2-6,TRBV28,TRBD1,NA,TGTGCCAGCAGTTCGCTCAGGGGGCGTGGGGCCAACGTCCTGACTTTC,CASSSLRGRGANVLTF
TRBJ2-7,TRBV29-1,NA,few,TGCAGCGTTCAGGAAGCGGTCTCCTACGAGCAGTACTTC,CSVQEAVSYEQYF
TRBJ1-1,TRBV5-1,NA,NA,TGCGCCAGCAGCTCCAGGACAGTGAACACTGAAGCTTTCTTT,CASSSRTVNTEAFF
TRBJ2-4,TRBV27,TRBD2,few,TGTGCCAGCAGGGGACTAGCGGGAGAACTGGAAAACATTCAGTACTTC,CASRGLAGELENIQYF
TRBJ2-7,TRBV10-1,NA,NA,TGCGCCAGCTGGAGACTCCGGGGGAAGGCCTACGAGCAGTACTTC,CASWRLRGKAYEQYF
TRBJ1-5,TRBV27,NA,few,TGTGCCAGCAGGGACGACTACAGTAGCAATCAGCCCCAGCATTTT,CASRDDYSSNQPQHF
TRBJ1-1,TRBV27,NA,NA,TGTGCCAGCAGGGGTTCGGGGTTGAACACTGAAGCTTTCTTT,CASRGSGLNTEAFF
TRBJ2-5,TRBV5-1,NA,once,TGCGCCAGCAGCTTCACGGGGCAAGAGACCCAGTACTTC,CASSFTGQETQYF
TRBJ1-4,TRBV5-4,TRBD1,NA,TGTGCCAGCAGCTCGGACAGGGTTACAGCTAATGAAAAACTGTTTTTT,CASSSDRVTANEKLFF
TRBJ2-7,TRBV6-1,NA,NA,TGTGCCAGCAGTGAATTCGGGGACGAGCAGTACTTC,CASSEFGDEQYF
TRBJ1-5,TRBV19,NA,few,TGTGCCAGCGAGGATAGCAATCAGCCCCAGCATTTT,CASEDSNQPQHF
TRBJ1-1,TRBV11-2,NA,NA,TGTGCCAGCAGCTTAGGGCTGGCCTTGAACACTGAAGCTTTCTTT,CASSLGLALNTEAFF
TRBJ1-3,TRBV7-3,TRBD1,NA,TGTGCCAGCAGCTCGACAGGGGACACTGGAAACACCATATATTTT,CASSSTGDTGNTIYF
TRBJ2-7,TRBV28,TRBD1,NA,TGTGCCAGCAGCCACAGGGGCCCCCTCTACGAGCAGTACTTC,CASSHRGPLYEQYF
TRBJ1-2,TRBV6-1,TRBD1,NA,TGTGCCAGCAGGAGGTCAGGGGGCGATGGCTACACCTTC,CASRRSGGDGYTF
TRBJ1-5,TRBV30,NA,NA,TGTGCCTGGAGTCACTCTAGCAATCAGCCCCAGCATTTT,CAWSHSSNQPQHF
TRBJ1-4,TRBV7-9,NA,NA,TGTGCCAGCAGCTTATCCCGCCAGGGGAATGAAAAGCTGTTTTTT,CASSLSRQGNEKLFF
TRBJ1-1,TRBV7-9,NA,NA,TGTGCCAGCAGCGCACGGGAGGGAGGGAAAGCTTTCTTT,CASSAREGGKAFF
TRBJ2-7,TRBV10-3,TRBD2,once,TGTGCCATCAAACGGGAGGAAGACGAGCAGTACTTC,CAIKREEDEQYF
TRBJ2-1,TRBV19,NA,NA,TGTGCCAGTAGTATCGACAACCGCGCCTACAATGAGCAGTTCTTC,CASSIDNRAYNEQFF
TRBJ2-7,TRBV29-1,TRBD1,few,TGCAGCGTTGAAGCCTCGGACAGGGGAGTTGACGAGCAGTACTTC,CSVEASDRGVDEQYF
TRBJ2-1,TRBV19,TRBD2,NA,TGTGCCAGTAGTATAGATCTAGCGGGAGGGCAGTTCTTC,CASSIDLAGGQFF
TRBJ2-1,TRBV20-1,NA,NA,TGCAGTGCTAGAGTCGGGAATGAGCAGTTCTTC,CSARVGNEQFF
TRBJ1-1,TRBV27,TRBD1,NA,TGTGCCAGCAGTCCGGGACAGGGGCTATACTCTGAAGCTTTCTTT,CASSPGQGLYSEAFF
TRBJ1-6,TRBV5-8,NA,NA,TGTGCCAGCACCACGGAGGGGAACGATTCACCCCTCCACTTT,CASTTEGNDSPLHF
TRBJ1-5,TRBV28,NA,NA,TGTGCCAGCAGATTCAGACTTCCGGGGATTCAGCCCCAGCATTTT,CASRFRLPGIQPQHF
TRBJ1-2,TRBV9,TRBD1,NA,TGTGCCAGCAGCGTAGGGCTTGGACAGGGGGGAGCTAACTATGGCTACACCTTC,CASSVGLGQGGANYGYTF
TRBJ1-2,TRBV15,NA,NA,TGTGCCACCAGCAGAGTTGGGGGGGAGAGTGGCTACACCTTC,CATSRVGGESGYTF
TRBJ1-2,TRBV28,NA,NA,TGTGCCAGCAGCCAGACCCCCTCTTGGGAACCGCGGGCTTATGGCTACACCTTC,CASSQTPSWEPRAYGYTF
TRBJ2-7,TRBV9,NA,NA,TGTGCCAGCAGCGTAGGTGGGGGCTCCTACGGCTCCTACGAGCAGTACTTC,CASSVGGGSYGSYEQYF
TRBJ1-1,TRBV27,NA,NA,TGTGCCAGCAGTTACAGGGTGGGTACTGAAGCTTTCTTT,CASSYRVGTEAFF
TRBJ2-7,TRBV27,TRBD1,NA,TGTGCCAGCAGTCTCCGACAGGGGGGATACGAGCAGTACTTC,CASSLRQGGYEQYF
TRBJ1-1,TRBV19,TRBD1,NA,TGTGCCAGTGGTCCCGGCGGGACAGGTATGAACACTGAAGCTTTCTTT,CASGPGGTGMNTEAFF
TRBJ2-1,TRBV6-1,NA,NA,TGTGCCAGCAGTGAACCCGAGGTAGTGGAAGAGCAGTTCTTC,CASSEPEVVEEQFF
TRBJ1-2,TRBV10-2,NA,NA,TGCGCCAGCAGTGAGGTTGGCGGAAACTATGGCTACACCTTC,CASSEVGGNYGYTF
TRBJ1-2,TRBV5-4,NA,NA,TGTGCCAGCAGCTTTAGGCCAGCCCAGGCCGCCTTC,CASSFRPAQAAF
TRBJ2-2,TRBV19,TRBD2,NA,TGTGCCAGTAGCGGACTAGCGGGAGTTCGGACCGGGGAGCTGTTTTTT,CASSGLAGVRTGELFF
TRBJ1-2,TRBV28,TRBD1,NA,TGTGCCAGCAGTTCGACCCTGGGACAGGGGAACTATGGCTACACCTTC,CASSSTLGQGNYGYTF
TRBJ1-5,TRBV10-3,TRBD1,few,TGTGCCATCAGTGAGGGGGGGACAGGAAATCAGCCCCAGCATTTT,CAISEGGTGNQPQHF
TRBJ2-1,TRBV29-1,TRBD2,NA,TGCAGCGTTGCTAGCGGGAGGGGGTCCTACAATGAGCAGTTCTTC,CSVASGRGSYNEQFF
TRBJ2-7,TRBV7-9,TRBD1,NA,TGTTCCAGCAGCTCCCTTCTTGCCTACAGGGGGAGCTCCTACGAGCAGTACTTC,CSSSSLLAYRGSSYEQYF
TRBJ2-5,TRBV5-6,TRBD2,few,TGTGCCAGCAGCTTGAAGACTAGCGGGACGGAGACCCAGTACTTC,CASSLKTSGTETQYF
TRBJ1-5,TRBV5-1,NA,NA,TGCGCCAGCAGCTTGGGGGACAACAATCAGCCCCAGCATTTT,CASSLGDNNQPQHF
TRBJ2-1,TRBV15,NA,NA,TGTGCCACCAGCAGAGATCCAACCGCCCAGTATGAGCAGTTCTTC,CATSRDPTAQYEQFF
TRBJ1-6,TRBV27,NA,NA,TGTGCCAGCAGTTTTGGGCGGGGGGATTCACCCCTCCACTTT,CASSFGRGDSPLHF
TRBJ2-7,TRBV5-6,NA,NA,TGTGCCAGCAGCTTAACAGGGACCTACGAGCAGTACTTC,CASSLTGTYEQYF